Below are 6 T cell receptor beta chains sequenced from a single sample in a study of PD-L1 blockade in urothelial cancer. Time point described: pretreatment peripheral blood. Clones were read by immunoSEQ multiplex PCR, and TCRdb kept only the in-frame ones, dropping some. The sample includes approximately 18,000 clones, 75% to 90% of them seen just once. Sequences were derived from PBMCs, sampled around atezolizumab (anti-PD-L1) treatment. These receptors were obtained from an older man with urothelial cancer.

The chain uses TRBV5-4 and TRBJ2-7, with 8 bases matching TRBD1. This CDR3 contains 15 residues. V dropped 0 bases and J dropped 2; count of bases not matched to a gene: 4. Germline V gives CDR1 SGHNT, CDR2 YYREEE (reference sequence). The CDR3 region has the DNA TGTGCCAGCAGCTTGGCAGGGGGCAGGACCTACGAGCAGTACTTC. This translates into CASSLAGGRTYEQYF.

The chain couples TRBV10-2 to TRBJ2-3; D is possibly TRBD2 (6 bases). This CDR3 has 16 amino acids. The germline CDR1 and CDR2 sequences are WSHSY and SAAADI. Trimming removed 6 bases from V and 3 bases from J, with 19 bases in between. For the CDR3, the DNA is TGCGCCAGCAGGAGGACTCGACTAGAAGGTACAGATACGCAGTATTTT. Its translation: CASRRTRLEGTDTQYF.

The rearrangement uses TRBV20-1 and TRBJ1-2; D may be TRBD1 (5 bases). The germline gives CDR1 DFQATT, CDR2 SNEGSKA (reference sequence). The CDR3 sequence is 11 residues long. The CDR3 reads CRGRGGEDYTF. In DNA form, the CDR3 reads TGCAGGGGTCGGGGCGGGGAGGACTACACCTTC.

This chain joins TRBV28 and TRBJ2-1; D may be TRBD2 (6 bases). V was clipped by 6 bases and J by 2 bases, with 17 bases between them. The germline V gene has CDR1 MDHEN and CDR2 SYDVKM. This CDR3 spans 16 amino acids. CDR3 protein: CASSPSGLAAYNEQFF. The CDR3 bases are TGTGCCAGCAGCCCCTCGGGGTTAGCGGCCTACAATGAGCAGTTCTTC.

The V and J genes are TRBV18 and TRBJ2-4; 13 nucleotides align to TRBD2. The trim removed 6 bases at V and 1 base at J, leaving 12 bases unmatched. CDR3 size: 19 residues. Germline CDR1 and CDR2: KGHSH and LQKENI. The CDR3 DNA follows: TGTGCCAGCTCCCCCCGGACTAGCGGGGGCCCCGGGGCCAAAAACATTCAGTACTTC. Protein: CASSPRTSGGPGAKNIQYF. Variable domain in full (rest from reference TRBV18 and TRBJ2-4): NAGVMQNPRHLVRRRGQEARLRCSPMKGHSHVYWYRQLPEEGLKFMVYLQKENIIDESGMPKERFSAEFPKEGPSILRIQQVVRGDSAAYFCASSPRTSGGPGAKNIQYFGAGTRLSVL.

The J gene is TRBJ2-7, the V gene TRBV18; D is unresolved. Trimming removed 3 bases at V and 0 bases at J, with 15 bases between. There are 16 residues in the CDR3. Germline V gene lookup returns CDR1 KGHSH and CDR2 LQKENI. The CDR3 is CASSPRVFLSSYEQYF. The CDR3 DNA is TGTGCCAGCTCACCCCGGGTGTTCCTCAGCTCCTACGAGCAGTACTTC.